What follows are 32 T cell receptor beta chains derived from one specimen sequenced in a study of cytomegalovirus exposure and HLA in healthy donors (dated by TCRdb to 2016 to 2017). Library construction relied on the immunoSEQ multiplex PCR assay. TCRdb retrieved this table from immuneACCESS and kept in-frame rearrangements only. Not all clones are present; in checked studies, unresolved V genes account for under half, and no reason is known for the remainder. The sample table shows about 100,000 clones, and about 94% are seen once. The ten largest account for 0.67% of the sample. What was sequenced was PBMCs. The receptors shown here come from a woman aged 18-29 years in good health and CMV-seronegative.

V usage is TRBV13 and J usage is TRBJ2-7, with D perhaps TRBD1 (6 bases). The CDR3 runs 14 residues. Germline V gives CDR1 PRHDT, CDR2 FYEKMQ (reference sequence). With 2 bases removed from V and 6 bases from J, the gap between germline ends came to 14 bases. The CDR3: CASSLLGTNGEQYF. CDR3 in DNA: TGTGCCAGCAGCTTACTCGGGACAAACGGCGAGCAGTACTTC.

V gene TRBV6-1 combines with J gene TRBJ2-7, with a weak D call TRBD1 (6 bases). Trimming removed 2 bases at V and 4 bases at J, with 12 bases between. This CDR3 spans 14 amino acids. Germline CDR1 and CDR2: MNHNS and SASEGT. The CDR3 bases are TGTGCCAGCAGTGAATTTGCAGGGGCATACGAGCAGTACTTC. Protein product: CASSEFAGAYEQYF.

V and J are TRBV21-1 and TRBJ2-1; the DNA was not compared with TRBD2, the D call given in the table. TRBV21-1 is a pseudogene segment. There are 14 residues in the CDR3. The CDR3 protein is CASSKTLARNEQFF. The CDR3 coding sequence is TGTGCCAGCAGCAAAACCCTAGCCCGCAATGAGCAGTTCTTC.

The rearrangement links TRBV7-9 to TRBJ1-6, with D perhaps TRBD1 (5 bases). Germline values: CDR1 SEHNR, CDR2 FQNEAQ (reference sequence). The V and J ends lost 4 bases and 7 bases respectively, with 14 bases between them. CDR3 length: 15 amino acids. This CDR3 reads CASSSHRNGNSPLHF. The CDR3 DNA sequence: TGTGCCAGCAGCTCCCACAGGAACGGCAATTCACCCCTCCACTTT.

V usage is TRBV29-1 and J usage is TRBJ1-1, with a possible D match to TRBD1 (6 bases). Between the trimmed V and J ends, which lost 4 bases and 1 base, there was a span of 7 bases. The CDR3 is 12 residues long. CDR1 and CDR2 (germline): SQVTM, ANQGSEA. The CDR3 spells CSVARGNTEAFF. CDR3 bases: TGCAGCGTTGCCAGGGGGAACACTGAAGCTTTCTTT.

The chain carries TRBV23-1 and TRBJ2-1; TRBD1 matches at 11 bases. TRBV23-1 is designated an ORF whose function remains uncertain. The length of the CDR3 is 13 residues. V shed 8 bases and J 5 bases; nucleotides not matched to a gene: 2. The CDR3 nucleotides read TGCGCCAGCGGGGACAGGGGGGACAATGAGCAGTTCTTC. Translation: CASGDRGDNEQFF.

A single count supports this clone. The V call is TRBV9, the J call TRBJ1-3; maybe TRBD1 (5 bases). Deletions cut 4 bases from V and 0 bases from J, with 11 bases between. Germline loops: CDR1 SGDLS, CDR2 YYNGEE. The CDR3 covers 15 residues. The CDR3 spells CASSQDINSGNTIYF. CDR3 coding DNA: TGTGCCAGCAGCCAGGACATAAACTCTGGAAACACCATATATTTT.

This clone turned up a few times. The gene calls are TRBV5-1 and TRBJ2-7, with TRBD1 matching over 10 bases. The V gene's germline CDR1 is SGHRS and CDR2 YFSETQ. V was clipped by 0 bases and J by 4 bases; unmatched bases: 1. The CDR3 sequence is 14 residues long. Written as DNA, the CDR3 is TGCGCCAGCAGCTTGGGACAGGGGGCTTACGAGCAGTACTTC. This sequence encodes CASSLGQGAYEQYF.

The gene calls are TRBV19 and TRBJ1-1; D is unresolved. Between the trimmed V and J ends, which lost 6 bases and 11 bases, there was a span of 16 bases. Looked up from germline, CDR1 is LNHDA and CDR2 is SQIVND (reference sequence). The CDR3 is made up of 12 amino acids. The chain's CDR3 is CASSKAVGEAFF. The CDR3 DNA follows: TGTGCCAGTAGCAAGGCTGTAGGAGAGGCTTTCTTT.

The chain joins TRBV4-1 to TRBJ2-1, with 8 bases matching TRBD1. CDR3 length: 14 amino acids. Losses at the gene ends were 1 base for V and 8 bases for J; bases not matched to a gene: 4. The germline V gene has CDR1 MGHRA and CDR2 YSYEKL. The CDR3 region is CASSQGTGFDEQFF. In DNA, the CDR3 is TGCGCCAGCAGCCAAGGGACAGGGTTCGATGAGCAGTTCTTC.

This chain links TRBV2 with TRBJ1-1; 10 bases match TRBD1. Germline trimming cut 4 bases from V and 6 bases from J; bases unmatched to any gene: 8. The germline V gene has CDR1 SNHLY and CDR2 FYNNEI. This CDR3 region has 15 residues. As DNA, the CDR3 is TGTGCCAGCAGTGGCTCGACAGGGGGCGCGGCTGAAGCTTTCTTT. Translated: CASSGSTGGAAEAFF.

The gene calls are TRBV2 and TRBJ1-2; D gene unclear. The CDR3 totals 12 residues. V was cut by 0 bases and J by 14 bases, with 13 bases left in between. Germline CDR1 is SNHLY and CDR2 is FYNNEI. The CDR3 region has the DNA TGTGCCAGCAGTGAAGCTGGTGTTGCAGAAACCTTC. This translates into CASSEAGVAETF. The full variable domain, its missing parts supplied by reference TRBV2 and TRBJ1-2, is EPEVTQTPSHQVTQMGQEVILRCVPISNHLYFYWYRQILGQKVEFLVSFYNNEISEKSEIFDDQFSVERPDGSNFTLKIRSTKLEDSAMYFCASSEAGVAETFGSGTRLTVV.

V usage is TRBV27 and J usage is TRBJ2-1; 9 bases line up with TRBD2. Looked up from germline, CDR1 is MNHEY and CDR2 is SMNVEV (reference sequence). This CDR3 spans 16 amino acids. The V segment lost 3 bases and the J segment 4 bases; nucleotides outside the gene matches: 7. The DNA of the CDR3 is TGTGCCAGCAGTTTCGCGACTAGCGGATATTACAATGAGCAGTTCTTC. Translating gives CASSFATSGYYNEQFF.

CDR3 DNA: TGCACCAGCAGCCAAGCCAACAGGGGGGAAATCACAGATACGCAGTATTTT. As protein: CTSSQANRGEITDTQYF. The chain uses TRBV1 and TRBJ2-3; the table's D call of TRBD1 was not tested on the DNA. TRBV1 is termed a pseudogene. CDR3 length: 17 amino acids.

The chain couples TRBV12-2 to TRBJ2-3; the table's D gene call, TRBD1, was not cross checked with the DNA. TRBV12-2 corresponds to a pseudogene. The CDR3 has 18 amino acids. In DNA, the CDR3 is TGTGCAAGTCGCTTAAGGAGGGTGAAGGACAGGGCAACAGATACGCAGTATTTT. Protein product: CASRLRRVKDRATDTQYF.

The chain combines TRBV16 with TRBJ1-4; 8 nucleotides agree with TRBD1. With V trimmed by 7 bases and J by 7 bases, 8 bases remained unmatched. CDR1 is KGHSY and CDR2 is FQNENV in the germline V gene. The CDR3 sequence is 14 residues long. The CDR3 DNA follows: TGTGCCAGCACAACACTCGACAGGGGTGAAAAACTGTTTTTT. This encodes CASTTLDRGEKLFF.

CDR3 loop: CASTRQGHEQYF. The CDR3 bases are TGTGCCAGCACGAGGCAGGGCCACGAGCAGTACTTC. The J gene is TRBJ2-7, the V gene TRBV2; D possibly corresponds to TRBD1 (5 bases). The CDR3 loop spans 12 amino acids. Between the trimmed V and J ends, which lost 7 bases and 5 bases, there was a span of 12 bases. Germline-derived CDR1 and CDR2 are SNHLY and FYNNEI.

The J gene is TRBJ2-7, the V gene TRBV18; TRBD1 aligns across 7 bases. V shed 4 bases and J 4 bases; nucleotides not matched to a gene: 7. The germline V gene has CDR1 KGHSH and CDR2 LQKENI. CDR3 size: 14 residues. The CDR3 bases are TGTGCCAGCTCACGACAGGGTGTCTCGTACGAGCAGTACTTC. Its translation is CASSRQGVSYEQYF. The entire variable domain, with the rest obtained from reference TRBV18 and TRBJ2-7, is as follows: NAGVMQNPRHLVRRRGQEARLRCSPMKGHSHVYWYRQLPEEGLKFMVYLQKENIIDESGMPKERFSAEFPKEGPSILRIQQVVRGDSAAYFCASSRQGVSYEQYFGPGTRLTVT.

J is TRBJ1-2 and V is TRBV28, with D perhaps matching TRBD1 (6 bases). Germline V gene lookup returns CDR1 MDHEN and CDR2 SYDVKM. This CDR3 comprises 12 residues. V was pared by 4 bases and J by 4 bases, with 7 bases between. The CDR3 DNA is TGTGCCAGCAGTTACAGGGCCTATGGCTACACCTTC. This codes for CASSYRAYGYTF.

This clone was seen only once. The gene calls are TRBV5-8 and TRBJ1-1, with TRBD1 matching over 11 bases. CDR3 length: 14 residues. With V trimmed by 3 bases and J by 11 bases, 9 bases remained unmatched. Germline V gene lookup returns CDR1 SGHTS and CDR2 YDEGEE. CDR3 region: CASSSPGQGGEAFF. CDR3 bases: TGTGCCAGCAGCTCCCCGGGACAGGGGGGCGAGGCTTTCTTT. The full variable domain, its missing parts supplied by reference TRBV5-8 and TRBJ1-1, is EAGVTQSPTHLIKTRGQQATLRCSPISGHTSVYWYQQALGLGLQFLLWYDEGEERNRGNFPPRFSGRQFPNYSSELNVNALELEDSALYLCASSSPGQGGEAFFGQGTRLTVV.

CDR3 amino acids: CASSPRESYGYTF. The CDR3 DNA reads as TGTGCCAGCAGTCCGAGGGAATCTTATGGCTACACCTTC. This chain uses TRBV28 with TRBJ1-2; no definite D call. Germline V gene sequence: CDR1 MDHEN, CDR2 SYDVKM. The CDR3 runs to 13 residues. V was pared by 5 bases and J by 5 bases, with 12 bases between.

The J gene is TRBJ2-1, the V gene TRBV2; D remains unclear. The CDR3 length is 14 residues. Germline values: CDR1 SNHLY, CDR2 FYNNEI. Trimming left V 1 base short and J 1 base short, with 5 bases between. CDR3 DNA: TGTGCCAGCAGTGAAGTTAATTCCTACAATGAGCAGTTCTTC. Translating gives CASSEVNSYNEQFF.

CDR3 sequence reads: CASSLGTSSGSPLHF. The DNA for the CDR3 is TGTGCCAGCAGCTTGGGTACCAGTTCGGGTTCACCCCTCCACTTT. This chain connects TRBV5-5 to TRBJ1-6; D is undetermined. V was shortened by 0 bases and J by 9 bases, with 13 bases between the two germline ends. The CDR3 length is 15 residues. Germline V lookup: CDR1 SGHKS, CDR2 YYEKEE (reference sequence).

In this sample, this clone turned up a few times. This sequence joins TRBV28 and TRBJ1-2; 9 bases are shared with TRBD1. With 6 bases clipped from V and 8 bases from J, the junction kept 7 bases outside the gene matches. In germline, CDR1 is MDHEN, CDR2 SYDVKM. The CDR3 runs 13 residues. The CDR3 nucleotides are TGTGCCAGCAGCTACAGGGGGCTGGGGGGCTACACCTTC. This codes for CASSYRGLGGYTF.

The sample holds one count of this clone. The gene calls are TRBV5-1 and TRBJ2-7; 15 bases match TRBD2. The J segment lost 2 bases and the V segment lost 3 bases, leaving 0 bases of the junction unmatched. CDR1 is SGHRS, CDR2 YFSETQ, per germline. CDR3 length: 15 residues. The CDR3 nucleotides are TGCGCCAGCAGCTGGACTAGCGGGGGGGCCTACGAGCAGTACTTC. Protein: CASSWTSGGAYEQYF.

The chain employs TRBV6-5 and TRBJ1-4; 7 nucleotides agree with TRBD1. Germline values: CDR1 MNHEY, CDR2 SVGAGI. This CDR3 region has 16 residues. With V trimmed by 2 bases and J by 7 bases, 10 bases remained unmatched. In DNA, the CDR3 is TGTGCCAGCAGTTACACTCGATCAGGGGGAGGTGAAAAACTGTTTTTT. As protein: CASSYTRSGGGEKLFF.

This chain joins TRBV7-9 and TRBJ1-1; D might be TRBD1 (6 bases). The V gene's germline CDR1 is SEHNR and CDR2 FQNEAQ (reference sequence). Trimming cost V 9 bases and J 0 bases, with 14 bases left between them. CDR3 length equals 14 residues. CDR3 coding DNA: TGTGCCAGGGGGGGGGCCAGCTTGAACACTGAAGCTTTCTTT. Its protein product is CARGGASLNTEAFF.

This chain joins TRBV5-1 and TRBJ2-3; 10 nucleotides agree with TRBD2. Germline loops: CDR1 SGHRS, CDR2 YFSETQ. V lost 3 bases, J lost 7 bases, and 11 bases stayed unmatched. The CDR3 has 16 residues. CDR3 sequence reads: CASSYRDSGGLYTQYF. In DNA, the CDR3 is TGCGCCAGCAGCTACCGGGATAGCGGGGGGTTATATACGCAGTATTTT.

Here the CDR3 reads CASTRVKNEKLFF. In nucleotides, the CDR3 is TGTGCCAGCACTCGGGTAAAGAATGAAAAACTGTTTTTT. The chain joins TRBV6-6 to TRBJ1-4; D is uncertain. The germline V gene has CDR1 MNHNY and CDR2 SVGAGI (reference sequence). The CDR3 has 13 residues. Trimming removed 7 bases at V and 5 bases at J, with 11 bases between.

V gene TRBV4-2 combines with J gene TRBJ1-6; 9 nucleotides align to TRBD1. CDR1 and CDR2 (germline): LGHNA, YNFKEQ. The CDR3 length is 17 residues. With V trimmed by 0 bases and J by 6 bases, 6 bases remained unmatched. The CDR3 sequence: CASSQDLQGAGNSPLHF. The CDR3 DNA reads TGTGCCAGCAGCCAAGACCTACAGGGGGCTGGTAATTCACCCCTCCACTTT.

CDR3 in amino acids: CASSATESYEQYF. For the CDR3, the DNA is TGCGCCAGCAGCGCAACAGAATCCTACGAGCAGTACTTC. This rearrangement joins TRBV5-1 to TRBJ2-7, with D uncertain. There are 13 residues in the CDR3. Trimming stripped 4 bases from V and 1 base from J, with 9 bases between. Germline V gene data show CDR1 as SGHRS and CDR2 as YFSETQ. The full variable domain, completed using reference TRBV5-1 and TRBJ2-7, is KAGVTQTPRYLIKTRGQQVTLSCSPISGHRSVSWYQQTPGQGLQFLFEYFSETQRNKGNFPGRFSGRQFSNSRSEMNVSTLELGDSALYLCASSATESYEQYFGPGTRLTVT.

This clone was counted a single time. The V call is TRBV7-9, the J call TRBJ2-2; D is undetermined. The CDR3 is made up of 14 amino acids. Germline V gene lookup returns CDR1 SEHNR and CDR2 FQNEAQ (reference sequence). Trimming left V 5 bases short and J 6 bases short, with 13 bases between. CDR3 region: CASSLISLAGELFF. The CDR3, as DNA: TGTGCCAGCAGCCTCATCAGTCTCGCCGGGGAGCTGTTTTTT.